This T cell receptor (beta chain) originates from a study of shared clonotypes between healthy human individuals. V lost 6 bases to trimming and J lost 1 base; unmatched junction nucleotides: 11. This CDR3 spans 18 amino acids. Germline-derived CDR1 and CDR2 are ENHRY and SYGVKD. Using immunoSEQ multiplex PCR, the repertoire was profiled, and TCRdb retains in-frame clones only, with some absent. The table shows nearly 1,000,000 clones, with over 60% occurring only once. The table lists this clone with a few counts. The receptor was derived from a man aged 18 to 30 in good health. The J gene is TRBJ2-3, the V gene TRBV10-3, with TRBD2 matching over 12 bases. Sequenced input: memory CD4+ T cells sorted from blood. Subset meaning: CD45RA-negative fraction. The CDR3: CAIRASGGAVLGTDTQYF. The CDR3 region has the DNA TGTGCCATCAGGGCTAGCGGGGGGGCCGTGCTTGGCACAGATACGCAGTATTTT.